This TCR beta chain was obtained from a study of blood T cell repertoires in COVID-19. Overall study context: COVID-19 samples, acute and convalescent, were from the United States, Italy and Spain. T cells, B-cell-depleted T cells, or PBMCs provided the cDNA or gDNA that served as material.

Per the original methods: Scientists estimated how many nucleated cells there were by amplifying reference gene primers. The repertoire was sequenced with immunoSEQ multiplex PCR; TCRdb's copy has only in-frame clones and lacks some. V, J and clone size reflect that table, while D and trimming were determined from the DNA. Of over 120,000 clones listed, 88% are singletons. Germline V lookup: CDR1 LNHDA, CDR2 SQIVND (reference sequence). With 5 bases removed from V and 2 bases from J, the gap between germline ends came to 16 bases. The CDR3 is 16 amino acids. Sequencing was performed on peripheral blood. This clonotype was obtained from a woman aged 45 to 65 with acute or convalescent COVID-19. The chain links TRBV19 to TRBJ2-1; possible D gene TRBD2, 5 bases. DNA of the CDR3: TGTGCCAGTAGTTCGGGCGCGTCTAGCCCCTACAATGAGCAGTTCTTC. Encoded protein: CASSSGASSPYNEQFF. The full variable domain, completed using reference TRBV19 and TRBJ2-1, is DGGITQSPKYLFRKEGQNVTLSCEQNLNHDAMYWYRQDPGQGLRLIYYSQIVNDFQKGDIAEGYSVSREKKESFPLTVTSAQKNPTAFYLCASSSGASSPYNEQFFGPGTRLTVL.